These 30 T cell receptor beta chains share one sample of origin, sequenced in a study of naive and memory T cell subsets. An equimolar mix of two oligonucleotides served as the beta constant-region primer for TRBC1 and TRBC2. Four rounds of PCR amplified the ligated cDNA using nested alpha and beta constant-region primers plus SP2. MiXCR was run by TCRdb on the UMI-ligation and nested PCR reads, yielding one entry per CDR3 protein. The data show about 120,000 distinct CDR3 sequences, with over 30% seen just once and approximately 0.9% held by the top ten. What was sequenced was central memory CD4+ T cells from blood. The source of these receptors is a human donor in good health.

The chain employs TRBV28 and TRBJ1-5; TRBD1 matches 9 bases. V shed 3 bases, J shed 1 base, and the junction held 7 bases outside the gene matches. The CDR3 totals 17 residues. CDR1 is MDHEN, CDR2 SYDVKM, per germline. CDR3 amino acids: CASSFGGTGSSNQPQHF. The CDR3 bases are TGTGCCAGCAGTTTTGGGGGGACAGGGTCGAGCAATCAGCCCCAGCATTTT.

The V and J genes are TRBV28 and TRBJ2-7; D is ambiguous. Germline assignment: CDR1 MDHEN and CDR2 SYDVKM. V was shortened by 1 base and J by 3 bases, with 13 bases between the two germline ends. The CDR3 runs to 15 residues. In DNA form, the CDR3 reads TGTGCCAGCAGTTTATTCGGCGGTCAGGACTACGAGCAGTACTTC. Its translation: CASSLFGGQDYEQYF.

Many counts were recorded for this clonotype. This chain joins TRBV7-2 and TRBJ2-7; D is unclear. In germline, CDR1 is SGHTA, CDR2 FQGNSA. CDR3 length equals 12 residues. Trimming removed 1 base at V and 2 bases at J, with 3 bases between. CDR3 in amino acids: CASSLVTYEQYF. The CDR3 DNA reads as TGTGCCAGCAGCTTAGTTACCTACGAGCAGTACTTC.

V usage is TRBV19 and J usage is TRBJ1-1; D is undetermined. The CDR3 extends over 12 amino acids. V dropped 0 bases and J dropped 4 bases, with 3 bases sitting between them. Germline loops: CDR1 LNHDA, CDR2 SQIVND (reference sequence). The chain's CDR3 is CASSIDRTEAFF. CDR3 DNA: TGTGCCAGTAGTATAGATCGCACTGAAGCTTTCTTT.

This chain links TRBV12-3 or TRBV12-4 with TRBJ2-1; possibly TRBD2 for D (6 bases). The V gene lost 4 bases and the J gene lost 10 bases, with 20 bases spanning the gap. The CDR3 covers 15 residues. This CDR3 is CASSYGGTPESEQFF. DNA for the CDR3: TGTGCCAGCAGTTACGGGGGAACCCCTGAATCCGAGCAGTTCTTC.

This chain joins TRBV7-3 and TRBJ2-5; D may correspond to TRBD1 or TRBD2 (6 bases each). This CDR3 contains 15 residues. The V end was cut by 1 base, the J end by 5 bases, with 14 bases between. From germline, CDR1 is SGHTA and CDR2 FQGTGA. This CDR3 is CASSLMGGGLETQYF. The CDR3 DNA reads TGTGCCAGCAGCTTAATGGGGGGCGGTCTGGAGACCCAGTACTTC.

The count of this clonotype is one. The chain links TRBV20-1 to TRBJ2-7; 9 bases map to TRBD1. CDR3 length equals 12 residues. After removal of 6 bases from V and 7 bases from J, the junction contained 7 bases not matched to a gene. Germline values: CDR1 DFQATT, CDR2 SNEGSKA (reference sequence). The CDR3 loop is CSAGTGIREQYF. The CDR3 DNA follows: TGCAGTGCCGGGACAGGGATAAGAGAGCAGTACTTC.

J is TRBJ2-2 and V is TRBV11-2, with 14 bases fitting TRBD2. CDR1 and CDR2 from the germline V gene are SGHAT and FQNNGV. V lost 4 bases, J lost 6 bases, and 4 bases stayed unmatched. This CDR3 has 16 amino acids. The chain's CDR3 is CASSSGLAGGSGELFF. CDR3 coding DNA: TGTGCCAGCAGCTCCGGACTAGCGGGAGGTTCCGGGGAGCTGTTTTTT.

The J gene is TRBJ1-3, the V gene TRBV4-2; D is perhaps TRBD1 (5 bases). V was pared by 0 bases and J by 2 bases, with 20 bases between. Germline V gives CDR1 LGHNA, CDR2 YNFKEQ. The CDR3 loop spans 19 amino acids. The CDR3 is CASSQEISYSQGAGNTIYF. The CDR3 bases are TGTGCCAGCAGCCAAGAGATTTCGTATTCCCAGGGCGCTGGAAACACCATATATTTT.

This clonotype was found a few times. CDR3 sequence reads: CSARDVRGKAYEQYF. CDR3 in DNA: TGCAGTGCTAGAGACGTTCGGGGGAAGGCCTACGAGCAGTACTTC. This chain joins TRBV20-1 and TRBJ2-7, with TRBD2 as a possible D gene (6 bases). Germline V gene data show CDR1 as DFQATT and CDR2 as SNEGSKA (reference sequence). The CDR3 consists of 15 residues. The V end lost 0 bases, the J end lost 2 bases, and 14 bases lay between the germline ends.

V and J are TRBV20-1 and TRBJ2-5; 9 bases are a match to TRBD1. The germline gives CDR1 DFQATT, CDR2 SNEGSKA (reference sequence). With 7 bases clipped from V and 5 bases from J, the junction kept 14 bases outside the gene matches. CDR3 size: 15 residues. This chain's CDR3 is CSGGQGTQLWETQYF. DNA of the CDR3: TGCAGTGGAGGACAGGGGACCCAATTGTGGGAGACCCAGTACTTC.

This clonotype was counted a few times. The chain combines TRBV5-1 with TRBJ2-1; D not certain. Trimming cost V 4 bases and J 5 bases, with 13 bases left between them. Looked up from germline, CDR1 is SGHRS and CDR2 is YFSETQ. This CDR3 has 14 amino acids. The chain's CDR3 is CASSVWTDNNEQFF. The CDR3 nucleotides are TGCGCCAGCAGCGTCTGGACGGATAACAATGAGCAGTTCTTC.

Ten or more counts support this clonotype. The chain joins TRBV7-6 to TRBJ2-7, with a weak D call TRBD1 (6 bases). The CDR3 covers 14 residues. Germline-derived CDR1 and CDR2 are SGHVS and FNYEAQ. V gave up 4 bases and J gave up 5 bases, with 15 bases separating them. Here the CDR3 reads CASSYRETSHEQYF. CDR3 in DNA: TGTGCCAGCAGCTACAGGGAAACATCCCACGAGCAGTACTTC.

The gene calls are TRBV6-5 and TRBJ2-3; D might be TRBD1 or TRBD2, each matching 5 bases. The CDR3 length is 16 residues. V was trimmed by 4 bases and J by 3 bases, leaving 17 bases between them. Per the germline V gene, CDR1 is MNHEY and CDR2 is SVGAGI. CDR3 protein: CASSSRMRGKTDTQYF. In DNA, the CDR3 is TGTGCCAGCAGTTCACGGATGAGGGGAAAGACAGATACGCAGTATTTT.

This chain uses TRBV5-4 with TRBJ2-1; 14 bases line up with TRBD2. This CDR3 spans 15 amino acids. V dropped 0 bases and J dropped 12; count of bases not matched to a gene: 5. The germline V gene encodes CDR1 SGHNT and CDR2 YYREEE (reference sequence). The CDR3 sequence is CASSLGLAGGPTQFF. CDR3 nucleotide sequence: TGTGCCAGCAGCTTGGGACTAGCGGGAGGGCCTACGCAGTTCTTC.

V gene TRBV28 combines with J gene TRBJ2-7; D might be TRBD2 (6 bases). The V gene's germline CDR1 is MDHEN and CDR2 SYDVKM. This CDR3 is 14 amino acids long. With 3 bases removed from V and 2 bases from J, the gap between germline ends came to 11 bases. The CDR3 coding sequence is TGTGCCAGCAGTTTTCAGCGGGCCACCTACGAGCAGTACTTC. Protein: CASSFQRATYEQYF.

This clonotype was detected only a few times. V is TRBV2 and J is TRBJ2-2; D not resolved. The germline V gene has CDR1 SNHLY and CDR2 FYNNEI. V lost 3 bases and J 4 bases, leaving 6 bases between the germline ends. This CDR3 contains 13 residues. CDR3 DNA sequence: TGTGCCAGCAGTGACCAGCCCACCGGGGAGCTGTTTTTT. It encodes CASSDQPTGELFF.

This clonotype was detected a few times. CDR3 region: CASSWAAVAGTDTQYF. Written as DNA, the CDR3 is TGTGCCAGCAGCTGGGCTGCAGTGGCCGGTACAGATACGCAGTATTTT. This sequence joins TRBV5-5 and TRBJ2-3; D gene ambiguous. The CDR3 runs to 16 residues. Germline CDR1 and CDR2: SGHKS and YYEKEE (reference sequence). V shed 3 bases and J shed 3 bases, with 17 bases lying between them.

V and J are TRBV24-1 and TRBJ2-1, with D perhaps TRBD2 (6 bases). The CDR3 consists of 16 residues. Deletions cut 0 bases from V and 3 bases from J, with 11 bases between. In germline, CDR1 is KGHDR, CDR2 SFDVKD. The CDR3 loop reads CATSDLLASYYNEQFF. CDR3 in DNA: TGTGCCACCAGTGATTTGCTAGCGTCTTACTACAATGAGCAGTTCTTC.

This clonotype was found a few times. J is TRBJ2-1 and V is TRBV4-3; D may be TRBD1 (5 bases). The ends were cut back, 4 bases at V and 0 bases at J, with 19 bases in the middle. The CDR3 is 18 amino acids. Germline V lookup: CDR1 LGHNA, CDR2 YSLEER. The CDR3 coding sequence is TGCGCCAGCAGCCCCAAAGTGGGGCCCCCCAGCTCCTACAATGAGCAGTTCTTC. Amino acid sequence: CASSPKVGPPSSYNEQFF.

The sample holds one count of this clonotype. This chain connects TRBV3-1 to TRBJ2-2, with TRBD2 matching 7 bases. This CDR3 has 16 residues. The V segment lost 3 bases and the J segment 5 bases; nucleotides outside the gene matches: 9. Germline lookup yields CDR1 LGHDT and CDR2 YNNKEL (reference sequence). In DNA form, the CDR3 reads TGTGCCAGCAGCCACCCTAGCGGATGGATAACCGGGGAGCTGTTTTTT. Its translation: CASSHPSGWITGELFF.

There are a few counts of this clonotype. The chain combines TRBV7-2 with TRBJ2-1, with 9 positions matching TRBD2. CDR3 length: 16 amino acids. CDR1 is SGHTA, CDR2 FQGNSA, per germline. V was pared by 2 bases and J by 6 bases, with 8 bases of the junction left unmatched. CDR3 residues: CASSLFVTAGGNEQFF. In nucleotides, the CDR3 is TGTGCCAGCAGCTTATTCGTCACAGCGGGAGGCAATGAGCAGTTCTTC. Full variable domain (rest looked up from reference TRBV7-2 and TRBJ2-1): GAGVSQSPSNKVTEKGKDVELRCDPISGHTALYWYRQSLGQGLEFLIYFQGNSAPDKSGLPSDRFSAERTGGSVSTLTIQRTQQEDSAVYLCASSLFVTAGGNEQFFGPGTRLTVL.

The chain has TRBV30 and TRBJ2-3; possibly TRBD2 for D (6 bases). V was trimmed by 4 bases and J by 6 bases, leaving 14 bases between them. The CDR3 is 13 residues long. The germline V gene encodes CDR1 GTSNPN and CDR2 SVGIG (reference sequence). CDR3 in DNA: TGTGCCTGGATCTCGGGCGCGGGGGATACGCAGTATTTT. Translating gives CAWISGAGDTQYF.

In its sample, this clonotype was seen a few times. The chain couples TRBV6-5 to TRBJ2-2; 10 nucleotides line up with TRBD2. Germline V gene sequence: CDR1 MNHEY, CDR2 SVGAGI. CDR3 length equals 16 residues. The junction had 8 bases not matched to a gene; V was cut back by 5 bases and J by 5 bases. This chain's CDR3 is CASSPRTSGNTGELFF. The CDR3 DNA reads TGTGCCAGCAGTCCGCGGACTAGCGGTAATACCGGGGAGCTGTTTTTT.

This clonotype has just a few counts. The chain combines TRBV6-2 or TRBV6-3 with TRBJ2-1; D perhaps matches TRBD2 (6 bases). CDR3 size: 13 residues. Germline V gives CDR1 MNHEY, CDR2 SVGEGT. V was pared by 6 bases and J by 4 bases, with 10 bases between. Here the CDR3 DNA reads TGTGCCAGCAGAAACGGGGGATACAATGAGCAGTTCTTC. It translates to CASRNGGYNEQFF.

The chain joins TRBV10-3 to TRBJ2-3; 12 bases fit TRBD1. CDR3 size: 16 residues. Germline CDR1 reads ENHRY; CDR2 reads SYGVKD. Trimming removed 3 bases from V and 4 bases from J; junction bases left unmatched: 5. CDR3 in amino acids: CAISDPGQGASDTQYF. The CDR3 coding sequence is TGTGCCATCAGTGACCCGGGACAGGGGGCATCAGATACGCAGTATTTT.

This clonotype was seen more than once but under ten times. The V gene is TRBV10-2, the J gene TRBJ2-7; D unresolved. With 3 bases removed from V and 2 bases from J, the gap between germline ends came to 8 bases. The CDR3 is 13 amino acids. The germline V gene has CDR1 WSHSY and CDR2 SAAADI. The CDR3 DNA is TGCGCCAGCAGTGATGTAGGGACCTACGAGCAGTACTTC. It encodes CASSDVGTYEQYF.

The V call is TRBV5-8, the J call TRBJ2-1, with D possibly TRBD2 on 5 matching bases. Trimming took 0 bases from V and 0 from J, leaving 13 bases between them. Germline lookup yields CDR1 SGHTS and CDR2 YDEGEE. CDR3 length: 17 amino acids. Written as DNA, the CDR3 is TGTGCCAGCAGCTTGGGGGTGACTACAAGCTCCTACAATGAGCAGTTCTTC. It encodes CASSLGVTTSSYNEQFF.

This clonotype occurred a few times. The rearrangement joins TRBV15 to TRBJ2-7, with 7 bases identical to TRBD1. Germline V lookup: CDR1 LNHNV, CDR2 YYDKDF (reference sequence). The J segment lost 1 base and the V segment lost 3 bases, leaving 9 bases of the junction unmatched. This CDR3 spans 16 amino acids. The CDR3 loop reads CATSRGRTGLSYEQYF. CDR3 DNA: TGTGCCACCAGCAGGGGACGGACAGGTTTATCCTACGAGCAGTACTTC.

Note on this clonotype: One end of the junction does not line up with germline, which may come from a read error. V and J are TRBV9 and TRBJ2-6; 11 bases align to TRBD2. The CDR3 extends over 18 amino acids. Germline V CDR1 and CDR2: SGDLS, YYNGEE. The CDR3 region has the DNA TGTGCCAGCAGCGTAAGGCTAGCGGGAGGCTCTGGGACCAACGTCCTGACTTTC. This codes for CASSVRLAGGSGTNVLTF.